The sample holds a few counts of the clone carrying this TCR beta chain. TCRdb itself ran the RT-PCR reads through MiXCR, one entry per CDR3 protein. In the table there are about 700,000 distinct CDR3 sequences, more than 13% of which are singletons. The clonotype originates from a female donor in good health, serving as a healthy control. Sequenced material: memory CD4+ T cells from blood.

CDR3 protein: CSARAGGLAGSTDTQYF. CDR3 nucleotide sequence: TGCAGTGCTAGAGCTGGAGGACTAGCGGGAAGCACAGATACGCAGTATTTT. The chain employs TRBV20-1 and TRBJ2-3; the match to TRBD2 covers 12 bases. The CDR3 length is 17 residues. The V segment lost 1 base and the J segment 0 bases; nucleotides outside the gene matches: 5. From germline, CDR1 is DFQATT and CDR2 SNEGSKA (reference sequence).